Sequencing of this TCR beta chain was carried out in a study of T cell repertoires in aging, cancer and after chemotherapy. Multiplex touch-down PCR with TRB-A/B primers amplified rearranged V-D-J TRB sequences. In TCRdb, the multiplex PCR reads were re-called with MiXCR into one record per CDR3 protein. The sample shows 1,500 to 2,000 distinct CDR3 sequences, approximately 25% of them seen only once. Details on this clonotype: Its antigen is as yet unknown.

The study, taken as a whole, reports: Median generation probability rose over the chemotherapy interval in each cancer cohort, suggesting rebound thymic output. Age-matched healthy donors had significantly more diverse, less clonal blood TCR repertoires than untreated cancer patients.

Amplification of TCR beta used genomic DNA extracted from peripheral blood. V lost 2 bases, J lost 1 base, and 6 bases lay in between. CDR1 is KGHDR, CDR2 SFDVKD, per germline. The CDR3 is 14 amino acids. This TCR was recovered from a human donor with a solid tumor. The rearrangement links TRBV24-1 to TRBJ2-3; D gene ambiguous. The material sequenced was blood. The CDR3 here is CATSDWSRTDTQYF. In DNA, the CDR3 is TGTGCCACCAGTGATTGGTCCCGCACAGATACGCAGTATTTT.